This TCR beta chain emerged from a study of cytomegalovirus exposure and HLA in healthy donors. PCR amplification relied on 60 Vbeta primers (plus 13 Jbeta primers). Using immunoSEQ multiplex PCR, the repertoire was profiled, and TCRdb retains in-frame clones only, with some absent. The sample carries around 150,000 clones, 70% to 80% recorded once. The CDR3 contains 14 residues. V was pared by 4 bases and J by 5 bases, with 13 bases between. Per the germline V gene, CDR1 is SGDLS and CDR2 is YYNGEE. The sample consisted of PBMCs. The chain uses TRBV9 and TRBJ2-1; D is perhaps TRBD2 (7 bases). This receptor was obtained from a human donor in good health. The CDR3 reads CASSPGRGDNEQFF. The CDR3 coding sequence is TGTGCCAGCAGCCCAGGGAGGGGGGACAATGAGCAGTTCTTC. The complete variable domain, with remaining parts taken from reference TRBV9 and TRBJ2-1, reads DSGVTQTPKHLITATGQRVTLRCSPRSGDLSVYWYQQSLDQGLQFLIQYYNGEERAKGNILERFSAQQFPDLHSELNLSSLELGDSALYFCASSPGRGDNEQFFGPGTRLTVL.